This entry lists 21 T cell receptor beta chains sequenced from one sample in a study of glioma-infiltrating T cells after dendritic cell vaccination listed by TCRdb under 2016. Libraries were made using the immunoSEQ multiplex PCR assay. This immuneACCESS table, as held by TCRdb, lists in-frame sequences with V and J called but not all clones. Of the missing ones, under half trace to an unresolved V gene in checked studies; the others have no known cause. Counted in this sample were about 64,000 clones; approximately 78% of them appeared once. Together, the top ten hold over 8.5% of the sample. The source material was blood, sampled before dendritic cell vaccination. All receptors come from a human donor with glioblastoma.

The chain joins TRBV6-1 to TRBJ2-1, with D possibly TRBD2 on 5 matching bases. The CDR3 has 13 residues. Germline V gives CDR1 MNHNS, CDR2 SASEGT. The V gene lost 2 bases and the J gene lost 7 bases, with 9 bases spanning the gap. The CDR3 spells CASSENPGNEQFF. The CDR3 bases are TGTGCCAGCAGTGAAAACCCGGGAAATGAGCAGTTCTTC.

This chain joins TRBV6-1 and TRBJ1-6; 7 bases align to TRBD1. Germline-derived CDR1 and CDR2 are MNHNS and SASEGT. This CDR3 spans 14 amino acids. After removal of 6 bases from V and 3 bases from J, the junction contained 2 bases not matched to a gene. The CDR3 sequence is CASRDRVYNSPLHF. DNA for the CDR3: TGTGCCAGCAGAGACAGGGTCTATAATTCACCCCTCCACTTT.

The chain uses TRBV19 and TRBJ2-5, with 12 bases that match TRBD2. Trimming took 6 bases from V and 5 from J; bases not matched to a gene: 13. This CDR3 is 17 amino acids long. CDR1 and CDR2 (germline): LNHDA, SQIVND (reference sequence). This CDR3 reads CASRRGLAGGPGETQYF. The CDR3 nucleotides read TGTGCCAGTAGGAGGGGGCTAGCGGGGGGGCCGGGGGAGACCCAGTACTTC. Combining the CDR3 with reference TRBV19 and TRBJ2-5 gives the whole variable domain DGGITQSPKYLFRKEGQNVTLSCEQNLNHDAMYWYRQDPGQGLRLIYYSQIVNDFQKGDIAEGYSVSREKKESFPLTVTSAQKNPTAFYLCASRRGLAGGPGETQYFGPGTRLLVL.

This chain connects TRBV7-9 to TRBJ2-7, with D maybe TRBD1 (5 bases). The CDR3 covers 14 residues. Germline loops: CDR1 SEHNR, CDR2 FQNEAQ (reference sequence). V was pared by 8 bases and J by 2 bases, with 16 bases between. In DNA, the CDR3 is TGTGCCAGCTGCCCTCCAGGGTTTCCCTACGAGCAGTACTTC. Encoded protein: CASCPPGFPYEQYF.

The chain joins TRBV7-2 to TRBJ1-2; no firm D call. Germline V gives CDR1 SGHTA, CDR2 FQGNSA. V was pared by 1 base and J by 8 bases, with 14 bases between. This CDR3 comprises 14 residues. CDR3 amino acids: CASSLGAGIRGYTF. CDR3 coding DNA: TGTGCCAGCAGCTTAGGCGCGGGAATAAGAGGCTACACCTTC.

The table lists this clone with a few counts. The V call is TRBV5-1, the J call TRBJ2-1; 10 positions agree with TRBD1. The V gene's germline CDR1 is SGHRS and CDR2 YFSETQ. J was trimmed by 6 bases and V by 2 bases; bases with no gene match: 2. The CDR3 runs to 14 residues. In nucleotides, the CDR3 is TGCGCCAGCAGCTTCCGGGACAGGGGCAATGAGCAGTTCTTC. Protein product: CASSFRDRGNEQFF.

CDR3 nucleotides: TGCGCCAGCAGCCTCAAGACTAGCGGGGGGGAGAACACCGGGGAGCTGTTTTTT. As protein: CASSLKTSGGENTGELFF. The chain links TRBV5-1 to TRBJ2-2; 14 positions agree with TRBD2. CDR3 length: 18 residues. Trimming at V came to 4 bases and at J to 1 base, leaving 6 bases not matched to a gene. The germline CDR1 and CDR2 sequences are SGHRS and YFSETQ.

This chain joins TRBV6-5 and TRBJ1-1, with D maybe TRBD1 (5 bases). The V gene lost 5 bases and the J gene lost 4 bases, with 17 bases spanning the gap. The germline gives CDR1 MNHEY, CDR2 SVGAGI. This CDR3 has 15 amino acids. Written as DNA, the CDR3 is TGTGCCAGCAGTGCCCAGGGTAAGGGGTTCACTGAAGCTTTCTTT. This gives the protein CASSAQGKGFTEAFF.

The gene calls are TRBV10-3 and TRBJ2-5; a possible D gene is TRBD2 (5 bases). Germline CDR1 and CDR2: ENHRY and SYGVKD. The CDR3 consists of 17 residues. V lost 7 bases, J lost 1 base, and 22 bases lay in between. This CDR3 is CAIIRHGSGSFQETQYF. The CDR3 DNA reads TGTGCCATCATCCGACACGGGTCGGGGTCTTTCCAAGAGACCCAGTACTTC.

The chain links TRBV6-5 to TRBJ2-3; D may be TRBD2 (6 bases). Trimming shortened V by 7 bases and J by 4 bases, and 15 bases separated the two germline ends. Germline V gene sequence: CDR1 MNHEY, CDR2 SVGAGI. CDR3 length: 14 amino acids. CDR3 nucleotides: TGTGCCAGCAAAGGGGAGGTAGTTGCAGATACGCAGTATTTT. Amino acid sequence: CASKGEVVADTQYF.

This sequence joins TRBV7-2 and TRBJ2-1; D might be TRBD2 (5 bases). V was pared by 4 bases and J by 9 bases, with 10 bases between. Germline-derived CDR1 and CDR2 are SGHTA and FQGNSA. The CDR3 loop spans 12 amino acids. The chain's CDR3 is CASSSSAGEQFF. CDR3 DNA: TGTGCCAGCAGCTCCTCTGCGGGTGAGCAGTTCTTC.

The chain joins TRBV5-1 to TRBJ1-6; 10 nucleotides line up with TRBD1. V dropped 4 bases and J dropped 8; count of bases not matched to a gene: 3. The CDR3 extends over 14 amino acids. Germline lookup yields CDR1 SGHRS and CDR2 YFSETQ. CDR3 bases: TGCGCCAGCAGCCTCGGGACAGGGGATTCACCCCTCCACTTT. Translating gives CASSLGTGDSPLHF.

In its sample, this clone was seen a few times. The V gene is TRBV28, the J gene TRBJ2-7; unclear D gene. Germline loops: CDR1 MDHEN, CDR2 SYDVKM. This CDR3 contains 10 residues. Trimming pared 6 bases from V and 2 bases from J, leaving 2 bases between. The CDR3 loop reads CASSTYEQYF. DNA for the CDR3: TGTGCCAGCAGCACCTACGAGCAGTACTTC.

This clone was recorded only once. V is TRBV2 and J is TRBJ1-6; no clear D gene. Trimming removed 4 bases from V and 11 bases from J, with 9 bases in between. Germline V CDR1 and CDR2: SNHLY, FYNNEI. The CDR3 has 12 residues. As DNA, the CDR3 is TGTGCCAGCAGTGTGGGTAGCGCACCCCTCCACTTT. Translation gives CASSVGSAPLHF.

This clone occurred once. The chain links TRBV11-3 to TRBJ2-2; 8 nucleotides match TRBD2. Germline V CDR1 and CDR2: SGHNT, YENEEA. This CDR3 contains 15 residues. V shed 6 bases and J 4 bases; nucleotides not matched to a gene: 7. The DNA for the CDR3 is TGTGCCAGCAGTTCGGGGGGGCCGGGCACCGGGGAGCTGTTTTTT. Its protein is CASSSGGPGTGELFF.

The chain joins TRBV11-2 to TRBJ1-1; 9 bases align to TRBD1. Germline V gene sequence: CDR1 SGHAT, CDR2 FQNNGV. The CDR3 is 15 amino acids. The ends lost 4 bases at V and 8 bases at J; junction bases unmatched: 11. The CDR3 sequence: CASSSDPGQGGEAFF. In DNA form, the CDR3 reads TGTGCCAGCAGCTCCGACCCGGGACAGGGAGGCGAAGCTTTCTTT.

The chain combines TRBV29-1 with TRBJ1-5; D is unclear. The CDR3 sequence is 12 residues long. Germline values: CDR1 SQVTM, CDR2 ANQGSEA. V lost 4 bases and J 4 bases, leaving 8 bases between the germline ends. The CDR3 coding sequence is TGCAGCGTTGGGGCAGCAAATCAGCCCCAGCATTTT. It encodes CSVGAANQPQHF.

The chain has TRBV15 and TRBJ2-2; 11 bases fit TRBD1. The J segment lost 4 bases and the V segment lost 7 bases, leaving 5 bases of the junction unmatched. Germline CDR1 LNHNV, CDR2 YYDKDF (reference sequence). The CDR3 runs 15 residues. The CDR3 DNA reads TGTGCCACCAAGGGGGACAGGGGGGGCACCGGGGAGCTGTTTTTT. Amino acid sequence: CATKGDRGGTGELFF.

CDR3 nucleotide sequence: TGCGCCAGCAGCCCCCTGGGACAGGGGGCGAGCGGCTACACCTTC. It is translated as CASSPLGQGASGYTF. The V call is TRBV4-1, the J call TRBJ1-2, with TRBD1 matching over 12 bases. V shed 4 bases, J shed 8 bases, and the junction held 8 bases outside the gene matches. CDR3 length equals 15 residues. Germline V CDR1 and CDR2: MGHRA, YSYEKL.

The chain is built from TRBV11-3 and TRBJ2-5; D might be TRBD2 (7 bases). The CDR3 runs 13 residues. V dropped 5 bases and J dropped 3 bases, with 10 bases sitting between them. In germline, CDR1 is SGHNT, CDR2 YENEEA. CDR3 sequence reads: CASSQGGEETQYF. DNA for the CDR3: TGTGCCAGCAGCCAAGGGGGGGAAGAGACCCAGTACTTC. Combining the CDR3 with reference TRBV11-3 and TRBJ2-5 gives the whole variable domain EAGVVQSPRYKIIEKKQPVAFWCNPISGHNTLYWYLQNLGQGPELLIRYENEEAVDDSQLPKDRFSAERLKGVDSTLKIQPAELGDSAVYLCASSQGGEETQYFGPGTRLLVL.

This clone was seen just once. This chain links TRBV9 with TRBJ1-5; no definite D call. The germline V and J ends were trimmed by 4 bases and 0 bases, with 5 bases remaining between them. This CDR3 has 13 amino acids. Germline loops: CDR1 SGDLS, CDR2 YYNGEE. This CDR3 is CASSSYSNQPQHF. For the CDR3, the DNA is TGTGCCAGCAGCTCCTATAGCAATCAGCCCCAGCATTTT.